This passage covers 31 T cell receptor beta chains from one sample sequenced in a study of cytotoxic CD8 clonotypes in ibrutinib-treated CLL. Sequencing used immunoSEQ multiplex PCR; TCRdb keeps in-frame clones, though not all of them. The profile shows approximately 30,000 clones, approximately 71% of them singletons. The material was PBMCs, obtained after 24 months of ibrutinib treatment. These receptor sequences come from a human donor with chronic lymphocytic leukemia.

The chain links TRBV28 to TRBJ1-2, with D perhaps matching TRBD1 (6 bases). The V end lost 7 bases, the J end lost 4 bases, and 13 bases lay between the germline ends. The CDR3 runs to 13 residues. Germline V gene data show CDR1 as MDHEN and CDR2 as SYDVKM. This CDR3 reads CASTLTGFYGYTF. CDR3 DNA sequence: TGTGCCAGCACCCTGACAGGTTTCTATGGCTACACCTTC.

V usage is TRBV5-1 and J usage is TRBJ1-2; D remains unclear. Germline V gene lookup returns CDR1 SGHRS and CDR2 YFSETQ. This CDR3 is 15 amino acids long. V dropped 4 bases and J dropped 8 bases, with 21 bases sitting between them. This CDR3 reads CASSVREGSSGGYTF. As DNA, the CDR3 is TGCGCCAGCAGCGTGAGGGAGGGCTCCTCGGGGGGCTACACCTTC.

The chain recombines TRBV28 with TRBJ2-1; D is unresolved. Germline V gives CDR1 MDHEN, CDR2 SYDVKM. Trimming removed 6 bases from V and 8 bases from J, with 14 bases in between. The CDR3 runs to 13 residues. The CDR3 protein is CASSYANRHEQFF. The CDR3 DNA sequence: TGTGCCAGCAGCTACGCAAACCGGCATGAGCAGTTCTTC.

This clone was seen more than once but under ten times. J is TRBJ1-6 and V is TRBV19, with D possibly matching TRBD1 (5 bases). The V end was cut by 5 bases, the J end by 7 bases, with 12 bases between. The CDR3 has 14 amino acids. Germline lookup yields CDR1 LNHDA and CDR2 SQIVND (reference sequence). CDR3 sequence (DNA): TGTGCCAGTAGTTCCGGGACCCGGAATTCACCCCTCCACTTT. Its protein product is CASSSGTRNSPLHF.

The genes are TRBV15 and TRBJ2-3, with TRBD2 identical over 12 bases. V lost 1 base to trimming and J lost 3 bases; unmatched junction nucleotides: 8. Germline V gene data show CDR1 as LNHNV and CDR2 as YYDKDF (reference sequence). This CDR3 has 18 amino acids. CDR3 nucleotides: TGTGCCACCAGCAGAGCGGGGTTGACTAGCGGGGGTACAGATACGCAGTATTTT. Translating gives CATSRAGLTSGGTDTQYF. The variable domain in full, completed from reference TRBV15 and TRBJ2-3, reads DAMVIQNPRYQVTQFGKPVTLSCSQTLNHNVMYWYQQKSSQAPKLLFHYYDKDFNNEADTPDNFQSRRPNTSFCFLDIRSPGLGDTAMYLCATSRAGLTSGGTDTQYFGPGTRLTVL.

In its sample, this clone was seen a few times. The genes are TRBV27 and TRBJ2-1; D remains unclear. The CDR3 is made up of 13 amino acids. CDR1 MNHEY and CDR2 SMNVEV come from the germline V gene (reference sequence). V gave up 5 bases and J gave up 6 bases, with 11 bases separating them. CDR3 sequence: CASSPRLINEQFF. CDR3 coding DNA: TGTGCCAGCAGTCCAAGACTCATCAATGAGCAGTTCTTC.

The rearrangement joins TRBV7-9 to TRBJ2-3; 9 bases fit TRBD2. The V gene's germline CDR1 is SEHNR and CDR2 FQNEAQ (reference sequence). V lost 1 base, J lost 4 bases, and 9 bases stayed unmatched. This CDR3 is built from 17 residues. The CDR3 DNA is TGTGCCAGCAGCTTAGGGCGCGGGGGGGCCGGCGCAGATACGCAGTATTTT. Residues: CASSLGRGGAGADTQYF.

V gene TRBV7-3 combines with J gene TRBJ2-6, with D hard to call. Germline loops: CDR1 SGHTA, CDR2 FQGTGA. V was pared by 5 bases and J by 2 bases, with 4 bases between. The length of the CDR3 is 13 residues. The CDR3 bases are TGTGCCAGCAGCACTCCTGGGGCCAACGTCCTGACTTTC. This translates into CASSTPGANVLTF.

The chain carries TRBV5-1 and TRBJ2-6; no definite D call. Germline V gene lookup returns CDR1 SGHRS and CDR2 YFSETQ. The CDR3 totals 15 residues. V gave up 0 bases and J gave up 0 bases, with 4 bases separating them. CDR3 DNA sequence: TGCGCCAGCAGCTTGGACATCTCTGGGGCCAACGTCCTGACTTTC. It codes for CASSLDISGANVLTF.

CDR3 protein: CASSPPPGGETQYF. The CDR3 DNA follows: TGTGCCAGCTCACCACCGCCGGGGGGGGAGACCCAGTACTTC. The chain employs TRBV18 and TRBJ2-5; 8 bases line up with TRBD2. Germline lookup yields CDR1 KGHSH and CDR2 LQKENI. The CDR3 is 14 amino acids. Germline trimming cut 0 bases from V and 5 bases from J; bases unmatched to any gene: 2.

This clone was observed a handful of times. The gene calls are TRBV10-2 and TRBJ2-7; perhaps TRBD1 as D (5 bases). CDR1 WSHSY and CDR2 SAAADI come from the germline V gene. V lost 8 bases and J lost 3, with 11 bases in between. The CDR3 consists of 12 residues. The CDR3 loop is CASQGSDYEQYF. CDR3 DNA: TGCGCCAGCCAGGGATCCGACTACGAGCAGTACTTC.

The chain joins TRBV2 to TRBJ1-2, with D perhaps TRBD1 (5 bases). Trimming cost V 11 bases and J 6 bases, with 25 bases left between them. Germline V gene sequence: CDR1 SNHLY, CDR2 FYNNEI. The CDR3 has 15 residues. Here the CDR3 reads CAGSGTGRESHGYTF. The DNA of the CDR3 is TGTGCCGGATCTGGTACGGGACGGGAGAGTCATGGCTACACCTTC.

This clone has a handful of counts. This chain joins TRBV19 and TRBJ2-5, with D perhaps matching TRBD1 or TRBD2 (6 bases each). Germline V gene data show CDR1 as LNHDA and CDR2 as SQIVND (reference sequence). The CDR3 totals 15 residues. V was cut by 7 bases and J by 2 bases, with 17 bases left in between. CDR3 nucleotide sequence: TGTGCCAGTACCCTGGGGGGCGCCGGGCAAGAGACCCAGTACTTC. Its protein is CASTLGGAGQETQYF.

Only a few counts were recorded for this clone. The gene calls are TRBV2 and TRBJ1-6, with D possibly being TRBD1 (5 bases). From germline, CDR1 is SNHLY and CDR2 FYNNEI. The CDR3 contains 18 residues. V was trimmed by 2 bases and J by 4 bases, leaving 18 bases between them. CDR3 nucleotides: TGTGCCAGCAGTGAAATCCAGGGAACGGCTATATATAATTCACCCCTCCACTTT. Translated: CASSEIQGTAIYNSPLHF.

The CDR3 spells CASSILGQARRRYF. The CDR3 DNA follows: TGTGCCAGTAGTATACTGGGACAGGCCCGGCGGCGGTACTTC. This chain uses TRBV19 with TRBJ2-4; TRBD1 matches at 8 bases. Germline-derived CDR1 and CDR2 are LNHDA and SQIVND (reference sequence). CDR3 length: 14 amino acids. With 2 bases clipped from V and 15 bases from J, the junction kept 12 bases outside the gene matches.

Written as DNA, the CDR3 is TGTGCCAGCAGCTTAGTTGCGGGGGGGGATACGCAGTATTTT. Encoded protein: CASSLVAGGDTQYF. The V gene is TRBV7-8, the J gene TRBJ2-3; 9 nucleotides match TRBD2. CDR1 is SGHVS and CDR2 is FQNEAQ in the germline V gene. The CDR3 has 14 residues. V gave up 1 base and J gave up 6 bases; unmatched junction bases: 2.

The chain recombines TRBV5-1 with TRBJ2-3, with 11 bases aligning to TRBD1. Germline CDR1 is SGHRS and CDR2 is YFSETQ. This CDR3 spans 16 amino acids. V dropped 4 bases and J dropped 3; count of bases not matched to a gene: 7. This CDR3 is CASSTGTGGGTDTQYF. The CDR3 coding sequence is TGCGCCAGCAGCACCGGGACAGGGGGTGGGACAGATACGCAGTATTTT.

The CDR3 nucleotides read TGTGCTAGCGGGGGCCTAAATCAGCCCCAGCATTTT. This translates into CASGGLNQPQHF. V usage is TRBV7-7 and J usage is TRBJ1-5; D might be TRBD1 (6 bases). Germline CDR1 reads SSHAT; CDR2 reads FNYEAQ (reference sequence). The CDR3 extends over 12 amino acids.

The J gene is TRBJ2-5, the V gene TRBV20-1, with D hard to call. The CDR3 extends over 11 amino acids. Germline V CDR1 and CDR2: DFQATT, SNEGSKA (reference sequence). The CDR3 sequence is CTGLFGETQYF. The CDR3 nucleotides are TGCACTGGTCTGTTCGGAGAGACCCAGTACTTC.

This clone was seen only a few times. The chain links TRBV28 to TRBJ1-6, with D unresolved. CDR3 length: 14 amino acids. Germline CDR1 reads MDHEN; CDR2 reads SYDVKM. Trimming shortened V by 8 bases and J by 9 bases, and 17 bases separated the two germline ends. Here the CDR3 reads CASGTTGRGSPLHF. The CDR3 coding sequence is TGTGCCAGCGGCACCACTGGGCGTGGTTCACCCCTCCACTTT.

The genes are TRBV6-5 and TRBJ2-3; possibly TRBD2 for D (5 bases). The CDR3 totals 13 residues. In germline, CDR1 is MNHEY, CDR2 SVGAGI. The V gene lost 0 bases and the J gene lost 4 bases, with 5 bases spanning the gap. The CDR3 here is CASSYSRADTQYF. The DNA of the CDR3 is TGTGCCAGCAGTTACTCGAGGGCAGATACGCAGTATTTT.

The chain joins TRBV7-9 to TRBJ1-2, with a tentative D call TRBD1 (5 bases). Germline lookup yields CDR1 SEHNR and CDR2 FQNEAQ (reference sequence). Deletions cut 5 bases from V and 3 bases from J, with 19 bases between. The CDR3 totals 16 residues. CDR3 sequence reads: CASSTPDSHLYYGYTF. The CDR3 DNA reads as TGTGCCAGCAGCACGCCAGACAGCCACCTATACTATGGCTACACCTTC.

The rearrangement uses TRBV2 and TRBJ1-6, with D possibly matching TRBD1 (5 bases). The germline V gene has CDR1 SNHLY and CDR2 FYNNEI. V lost 5 bases, J lost 5 bases, and 13 bases lay in between. The CDR3 extends over 15 amino acids. The CDR3 nucleotides are TGTGCCAGCAGTTTTCAGCAGGGCGATAATTCACCCCTCCACTTT. Protein: CASSFQQGDNSPLHF.

This chain connects TRBV28 to TRBJ2-3; the D gene is possibly TRBD1 (6 bases). V was clipped by 5 bases and J by 4 bases, with 7 bases between them. The CDR3 is 12 amino acids. The germline CDR1 and CDR2 sequences are MDHEN and SYDVKM. The CDR3 region is CASSEGADTQYF. CDR3 DNA sequence: TGTGCCAGCAGTGAGGGGGCAGATACGCAGTATTTT. Drawing the rest from reference TRBV28 and TRBJ2-3, the complete variable domain is DVKVTQSSRYLVKRTGEKVFLECVQDMDHENMFWYRQDPGLGLRLIYFSYDVKMKEKGDIPEGYSVSREKKERFSLILESASTNQTSMYLCASSEGADTQYFGPGTRLTVL.

The gene calls are TRBV25-1 and TRBJ2-7; D call uncertain. The ends were cut back, 0 bases at V and 2 bases at J, with 8 bases in the middle. Per the germline V gene, CDR1 is MGHDK and CDR2 is SYGVNS. The CDR3 is 14 amino acids. In DNA, the CDR3 is TGTGCCAGCAGTGAATACGGGTCCCCCTACGAGCAGTACTTC. Protein sequence: CASSEYGSPYEQYF.

There are a few counts of this clone. The V gene is TRBV11-2, the J gene TRBJ2-7; 9 bases agree with TRBD1. The CDR3 runs to 16 residues. Germline lookup yields CDR1 SGHAT and CDR2 FQNNGV. Unmatched junction bases numbered 7, after V lost 0 bases and J lost 4 bases. Here the CDR3 DNA reads TGTGCCAGCAGCTTAGAAGGGAGTGGGACAGGGTACGAGCAGTACTTC. As protein: CASSLEGSGTGYEQYF.

This clone was picked up a small number of times. The V and J genes are TRBV6-4 and TRBJ1-2; TRBD1 aligns across 7 bases. Unmatched junction bases numbered 8, after V lost 5 bases and J lost 5 bases. This CDR3 is built from 14 residues. Germline-derived CDR1 and CDR2 are MRHNA and SNTAGT. The CDR3 DNA reads TGTGCCAGCAGTCGGGACAGTGGAAGTTATGGCTACACCTTC. The encoded protein is CASSRDSGSYGYTF.

The chain links TRBV9 to TRBJ2-5; possibly TRBD1 for D (7 bases). Germline V lookup: CDR1 SGDLS, CDR2 YYNGEE. Trimming removed 4 bases from V and 4 bases from J, with 17 bases in between. The CDR3 length is 15 residues. This CDR3 reads CASSSPGGLLETQYF. In nucleotides, the CDR3 is TGTGCCAGCAGCTCCCCAGGGGGGTTATTAGAGACCCAGTACTTC.

This chain joins TRBV25-1 and TRBJ1-6; D unresolved. CDR1 MGHDK and CDR2 SYGVNS come from the germline V gene. The V end was cut by 4 bases, the J end by 6 bases, with 10 bases between. The length of the CDR3 is 14 residues. CDR3 loop: CASSAVGPNSPLHF. The CDR3 nucleotides are TGTGCCAGCAGTGCCGTTGGGCCTAATTCACCCCTCCACTTT.

The genes are TRBV6-5 and TRBJ2-7; D call uncertain. This CDR3 is built from 13 residues. The germline V and J ends were trimmed by 6 bases and 7 bases, with 16 bases remaining between them. The germline CDR1 and CDR2 sequences are MNHEY and SVGAGI. DNA for the CDR3: TGTGCCAGCAGAGGTTCATCCGAACGAGAGCAGTACTTC. Translation: CASRGSSEREQYF.

This clone was observed a handful of times. The V gene is TRBV19, the J gene TRBJ2-3, with D unclear. V lost 1 base and J lost 5, with 13 bases in between. Germline CDR1 reads LNHDA; CDR2 reads SQIVND (reference sequence). CDR3 length equals 15 residues. The DNA of the CDR3 is TGTGCCAGTAGTATAGGACCCGGAAGGCGAGATACGCAGTATTTT. Protein product: CASSIGPGRRDTQYF.